These T cell receptor beta chains were read from a single sample in a study of blood T cells in healthy people across ages. TCRdb independently ran MiXCR on the 5' RACE reads; one entry per CDR3 protein. The data contain 2 million or so distinct CDR3 sequences, around 48% of them seen just once; the ten biggest clones take up about 2.1%. Sequenced sample: blood. All receptors come from a woman in her thirties or forties in good health. Both conserved end residues are part of each CDR3. A D gene is named only where the DNA matches it firmly. The listing skips clone size in some rows; elsewhere it reads once, few, many or a size class.

V	size	J	D	DNA	CDR3
TRBV9	.	TRBJ2-6	.	TGTGCCAGCAGCGTCCACAAGGCAGGGAGGCCCTCTGGGGCCAACGTCCTGACTTTC	CASSVHKAGRPSGANVLTF
TRBV4-1	.	TRBJ2-5	TRBD1	TGCGCCAGCAGCCAAGACCAGGGGGCTTCAGGGGAGACCCAGTACTTC	CASSQDQGASGETQYF
TRBV3-1	few	TRBJ2-1	.	TGTGCCAGCAGCTCCCAAGGTAGACAGTATGAGCAGTTCTTC	CASSSQGRQYEQFF
TRBV3-1	.	TRBJ1-5	.	TGTGCCAGCAGCCAAGATGTCGGTGCGCCCCAGCATTTT	CASSQDVGAPQHF
TRBV9	.	TRBJ2-7	.	TGTGCCAGCAGCGTCCGAGGGGGTACCTACGATGAGCAGTACTTC	CASSVRGGTYDEQYF
TRBV5-4	.	TRBJ2-3	.	TGTGCCAGCAGCGTGGTCGAGGCAGATACGCAGTATTTT	CASSVVEADTQYF
TRBV9	.	TRBJ2-3	TRBD2	TGTGCCAGCAGCGCGCTACGGACTAGCGGGGGTTTCGCAGATACGCAGTATTTT	CASSALRTSGGFADTQYF
TRBV10-1	.	TRBJ1-2	.	TGCGCCAGCAGTGAGGAACCAGACCTCGGAGGCTACACCTTC	CASSEEPDLGGYTF
TRBV7-9	.	TRBJ2-7	TRBD2	TGTGCCAGCAGCTTAACCGGACTAGCGGGGGGCGAGTCCTACGAGCAGTACTTC	CASSLTGLAGGESYEQYF
TRBV29-1	.	TRBJ2-7	TRBD2	TGCAGCGTTGTTGGCCAAGCGGGGGGAATCTACGAGCAGTACTTC	CSVVGQAGGIYEQYF
TRBV18	many	TRBJ2-7	.	TGTGCCAGCTCACCGGGGACGACCACATACGAGCAGTACTTC	CASSPGTTTYEQYF
TRBV6-1	.	TRBJ2-7	TRBD2	TGTGCCAGCAGTGTCTCTGCCGGGACTAGTCTCTACGAGCAGTACTTC	CASSVSAGTSLYEQYF
TRBV20-1	few	TRBJ2-4	.	TGCAGTGCTAGGGGGGCGGGGACTCAGTACTTC	CSARGAGTQYF
TRBV5-1	.	TRBJ2-1	.	TGCGCCAGCAGCTTGGGAGGGTTTAGTTCGGTCCATGAGCAGTTCTTC	CASSLGGFSSVHEQFF
TRBV20-1	.	TRBJ1-2	.	TGCAGTGCTAGCCGGGACATGGGGAGGTATGGCTACACCTTC	CSASRDMGRYGYTF
TRBV7-2	few	TRBJ2-1	TRBD2	TGTGCCAGCAGCTTGGGACTAGATCGACAGTTCTTC	CASSLGLDRQFF
TRBV10-3	few	TRBJ2-1	.	TGTGCCATCAGTGGACTCAACAATGAGCAGTTCTTC	CAISGLNNEQFF
TRBV2	.	TRBJ2-1	.	TGTGCCAGCAGTGTTTGGATTTACAATGAGCAGTTCTTC	CASSVWIYNEQFF
TRBV9	.	TRBJ2-5	.	TGTGCCAGCAGCGTAATGCTTGGGGAGACCCAGTACTTC	CASSVMLGETQYF
TRBV29-1	once	TRBJ2-1	.	TGCAGCGTTGAACCAGGGGGGGATGTGCAGTTCTTC	CSVEPGGDVQFF
TRBV28	few	TRBJ2-5	.	TGTGCCAGCAGTTTGGCGACTCCCCAAGAGACCCAGTACTTC	CASSLATPQETQYF
TRBV5-1	.	TRBJ2-1	TRBD2	TGCGCCAGCAGCTTCGGACTAGCGGGGGGCGAGGGAAATGAGCAGTTCTTC	CASSFGLAGGEGNEQFF
TRBV6-5	few	TRBJ2-5	.	TGTGCCAGCAGTTACTCGGCCCAGCAAGAGACCCAGTACTTC	CASSYSAQQETQYF
TRBV28	.	TRBJ2-3	TRBD1	TGTGCCAGCAGTTTTGGGACAGAGGTGGATACGCAGTATTTT	CASSFGTEVDTQYF
TRBV11-2	.	TRBJ2-5	.	TGTGCCAGCAGCTTATATATAGCGCGGCAGTACTTC	CASSLYIARQYF
TRBV28	.	TRBJ2-7	TRBD1	TGTGCCAGCCTCCCCCCGGGACAGGGTCAGAGCTACGAGCAGTACTTC	CASLPPGQGQSYEQYF
TRBV2	.	TRBJ1-1	.	TGTGCCAGCAGGGCCGGGGCCGAATTTCAAGCTTTCTTT	CASRAGAEFQAFF
TRBV29-1	.	TRBJ1-2	TRBD1	TGCAGCGTCACCGGACAGGGGGTCTATGGCTACACCTTC	CSVTGQGVYGYTF
TRBV9	.	TRBJ2-3	TRBD1	TGTGCCAGCAGCGACTCGGACAGGACCTCCACAGATACGCAGTATTTT	CASSDSDRTSTDTQYF
TRBV6-2/TRBV6-3	once	TRBJ2-3	.	TGTGCCAGCAGTTACCGGCGGCAGGGGATCACAGATACGCAGTATTTT	CASSYRRQGITDTQYF
TRBV14	few	TRBJ2-1	TRBD2	TGTGCCAGCAGCCCTGCCGGGGGGTCGAGCTCCTACAATGAGCAGTTCTTC	CASSPAGGSSSYNEQFF
TRBV5-5	.	TRBJ2-7	TRBD1	TGTGCCAGCAGCCCTCAGCCGGGACAGGAATACGAGCAGTACTTC	CASSPQPGQEYEQYF
TRBV4-2	.	TRBJ2-1	.	TGTGCCAGCAGCAGGGGTGTGGGGGTGGCCTACAATGAGCAGTTCTTC	CASSRGVGVAYNEQFF
TRBV11-2	.	TRBJ2-3	TRBD1	TGTGCCAGCAGCTCACTACAGGGGAGAGCAGATACGCAGTATTTT	CASSSLQGRADTQYF
TRBV20-1	few	TRBJ1-2	TRBD1	TGCAGTGCCACACTGGACAGGGGTAAAGGTGGCTACACCTTC	CSATLDRGKGGYTF
TRBV7-9	.	TRBJ1-2	.	TGTGCCAGCAGCTTAGAGCGGGGAAACGGCTACACCTTC	CASSLERGNGYTF
TRBV20-1	.	TRBJ1-2	.	TGCAGTGCTCCCTTACAGGGTGGCTACACCTTC	CSAPLQGGYTF
TRBV18	.	TRBJ2-3	.	TGTGCCAGCTCATCATCAAGGGGCTCCATTAGTAATACGCAGTATTTT	CASSSSRGSISNTQYF
TRBV10-3	.	TRBJ2-3	TRBD2	TGTGCCATCAGTGATCCGGGACTAGTGGATACGCAGTATTTT	CAISDPGLVDTQYF
TRBV7-2	.	TRBJ2-3	.	TGTGCCAGCAGCCCTACGGAAGGGCAAAGATTGACAGATACGCAGTATTTT	CASSPTEGQRLTDTQYF
TRBV10-3	few	TRBJ2-3	TRBD1	TGTGCCATCAGTGATTTTCGGACAGGGTCCACAGATACGCAGTATTTT	CAISDFRTGSTDTQYF
TRBV5-5	.	TRBJ2-7	.	TGTGCCAGCAGGGCGGATAATTCCTACGAGCAGTACTTC	CASRADNSYEQYF